This T cell receptor (beta chain) was sequenced for a study of cytomegalovirus exposure and HLA in healthy donors. With 1 base removed from V and 3 bases from J, the gap between germline ends came to 8 bases. From germline, CDR1 is PRHDT and CDR2 FYEKMQ (reference sequence). The CDR3 runs 14 residues. Amplification used 60 Vbeta primers and 13 Jbeta primers. The repertoire was sequenced with immunoSEQ multiplex PCR; TCRdb's copy has only in-frame clones and lacks some. The data hold 35,000 to 55,000 clones, with roughly 69% observed a single time. The chain joins TRBV13 to TRBJ2-3; D is undetermined. This clonotype originated in a young woman in good health and CMV-seronegative. Specimen: PBMCs. CDR3 protein: CASSLAGLTDTQYF. As DNA, the CDR3 is TGTGCCAGCAGCTTAGCGGGTTTGACAGATACGCAGTATTTT.